One T cell receptor (beta chain) is described in this entry. Its antigen remains unknown. One base away lies a much larger clone, so this may be a sequencing read error. Without the conserved terminal phenylalanine or tryptophan, this CDR3 likely stems from a read error. This sample is drawn from a study of T cell repertoires in cytomegalovirus infection. In the study overall: TCR beta signatures that were public indicated CMV infection and matching HLA type.

V was shortened by 3 bases and J by 2 bases, with 14 bases between the two germline ends. Germline V CDR1 and CDR2: SGHTA, FQGNSA. The CDR3 length is 15 residues. One entry per CDR3 protein results from TCRdb running MiXCR on the reads. Found here are some 680,000 distinct CDR3 sequences, under 40% of them singletons; the top ten hold under 3%. Regarding the study as a whole: Ex vivo responses were dominated by HLA-C-restricted CMV-specific TCR beta clonotypes.

This chain links TRBV7-2 with TRBJ2-7; possible D gene TRBD2, 6 bases. The source material was PBMCs. The clonotype originates from a human donor in good health (CMV status not recorded). Some clones in this sample may be carry-over from other donors' samples. CDR3 residues: CASSFRRGPPYEQYY. The CDR3 DNA reads TGTGCCAGCAGCTTTCGGCGGGGTCCCCCCTACGAGCAGTACTAC.